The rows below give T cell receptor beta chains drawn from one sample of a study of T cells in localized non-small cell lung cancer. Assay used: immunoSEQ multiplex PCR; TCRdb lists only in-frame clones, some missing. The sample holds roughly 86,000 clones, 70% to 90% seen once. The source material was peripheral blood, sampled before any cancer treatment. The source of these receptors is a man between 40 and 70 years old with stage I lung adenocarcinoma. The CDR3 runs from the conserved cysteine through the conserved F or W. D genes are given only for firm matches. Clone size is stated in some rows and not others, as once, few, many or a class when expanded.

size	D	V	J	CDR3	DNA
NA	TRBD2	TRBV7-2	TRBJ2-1	CASVLSGGAYNEQFF	TGTGCCAGCGTCCTCAGCGGGGGGGCGTACAATGAGCAGTTCTTC
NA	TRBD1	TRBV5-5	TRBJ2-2	CASSPAGTENTGELFF	TGTGCCAGCAGCCCCGCCGGGACAGAGAACACCGGGGAGCTGTTTTTT
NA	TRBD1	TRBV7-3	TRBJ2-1	CASSLTGANEQFF	TGTGCCAGCAGCTTGACAGGGGCTAATGAGCAGTTCTTC
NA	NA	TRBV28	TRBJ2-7	CASSLSGAGYEQYF	TGTGCCAGCAGTTTATCCGGGGCCGGTTACGAGCAGTACTTC
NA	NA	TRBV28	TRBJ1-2	CASTEGGYNYGYTF	TGTGCCAGCACTGAGGGGGGATATAACTATGGCTACACCTTC
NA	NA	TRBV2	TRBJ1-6	CASTRQANNSPLHF	TGTGCCAGCACCCGCCAGGCGAATAATTCACCCCTCCACTTT
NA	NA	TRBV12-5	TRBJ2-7	CASGLLGRSYEQYF	TGTGCTAGTGGTTTGTTGGGTCGATCCTACGAGCAGTACTTC
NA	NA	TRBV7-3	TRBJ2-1	CASSLAGLDNEQFF	TGTGCCAGCAGCTTAGCTGGCCTCGACAATGAGCAGTTCTTC
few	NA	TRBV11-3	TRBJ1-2	CASSFTANYGYTF	TGTGCCAGCAGCTTTACAGCTAACTATGGCTACACCTTC
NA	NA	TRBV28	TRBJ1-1	CATVGAHTEAFF	TGTGCCACAGTAGGAGCCCACACTGAAGCTTTCTTT
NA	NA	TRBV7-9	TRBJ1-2	CASSLGGGQSINYGYTF	TGTGCCAGCAGCTTGGGGGGTGGCCAATCGATTAACTATGGCTACACCTTC
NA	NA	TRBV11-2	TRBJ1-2	CASSPTGSNYGYTF	TGTGCCAGCAGCCCGACAGGTTCTAACTATGGCTACACCTTC
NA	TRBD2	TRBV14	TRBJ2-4	CASSQAAVETSGKNIQYF	TGTGCCAGCAGCCAGGCAGCGGTGGAGACTAGCGGGAAAAACATTCAGTACTTC
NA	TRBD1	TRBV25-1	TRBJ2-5	CASSDSGQGMSRAQYF	TGTGCCAGCAGTGACTCCGGACAGGGGATGAGCAGGGCCCAGTACTTC